One and the same sample provided the 22 T cell receptor beta chains below, sequenced in a study of T-cell memory formation after mild COVID-19. MiXCR, applied by TCRdb to the 5' RACE reads, yields one record per CDR3 protein. This sample yields 300,000 or so distinct CDR3 sequences, of which under 20% are seen a single time; approximately 25% belongs to the top ten. What was sequenced was PBMCs or a T cell subset sorted from them (not recorded which). The receptors come from a man aged 18 to 30 who had mild COVID-19 (a few samples of this study predate the infection). Cell type and time point are not known.

In its sample, this clonotype was seen many times. The rearrangement joins TRBV12-3 or TRBV12-4 to TRBJ1-5; perhaps TRBD1 as D (5 bases). The CDR3 totals 14 residues. Trimming removed 5 bases at V and 5 bases at J, with 13 bases between. DNA for the CDR3: TGTGCCAGCAGTGACGACAGCACCCATCAGCCCCAGCATTTT. The encoded protein is CASSDDSTHQPQHF.

The gene calls are TRBV20-1 and TRBJ2-5; perhaps TRBD2 as D (7 bases). This CDR3 has 16 amino acids. In germline, CDR1 is DFQATT, CDR2 SNEGSKA (reference sequence). V lost 6 bases and J 0 bases, leaving 20 bases between the germline ends. The CDR3 DNA follows: TGCAGTGCATACCCAAGGGGGGGGGCATACCAAGAGACCCAGTACTTC. Protein sequence: CSAYPRGGAYQETQYF.

The rearrangement uses TRBV6-2 or TRBV6-3 and TRBJ1-1, with 7 bases matching TRBD1. Trimming cost V 7 bases and J 4 bases; bases outside gene matches: 9. CDR1 is MNHEY and CDR2 is SVGEGT in the germline V gene. This CDR3 region has 14 residues. CDR3: CASKEQGWITEAFF. Written as DNA, the CDR3 is TGTGCCAGCAAAGAACAGGGGTGGATCACTGAAGCTTTCTTT.

This clonotype was seen only a few times. The chain has TRBV7-2 and TRBJ2-5, with TRBD2 matching over 10 bases. With V trimmed by 4 bases and J by 5 bases, 4 bases remained unmatched. Germline-derived CDR1 and CDR2 are SGHTA and FQGNSA. This CDR3 has 14 amino acids. CDR3 in DNA: TGTGCCAGCAGCTCCGAGCGGGGGGGGGAGACCCAGTACTTC. Translation: CASSSERGGETQYF.

This clonotype was seen ten or more times. J is TRBJ2-5 and V is TRBV9; TRBD2 matches 8 bases. CDR1 and CDR2 from the germline V gene are SGDLS and YYNGEE. The CDR3 consists of 14 residues. Losses at the gene ends were 4 bases for V and 1 base for J; bases not matched to a gene: 3. CDR3 in DNA: TGTGCCAGCAGCCCAGCGGGGGTCCAAGAGACCCAGTACTTC. Protein sequence: CASSPAGVQETQYF.

The chain is built from TRBV7-2 and TRBJ2-3; TRBD2 matches 9 bases. There are 15 residues in the CDR3. Germline V gene data show CDR1 as SGHTA and CDR2 as FQGNSA. J was trimmed by 4 bases and V by 1 base; bases with no gene match: 3. CDR3 in amino acids: CASSLVRGGADTQYF. The CDR3 DNA reads TGTGCCAGCAGCTTAGTGCGGGGGGGCGCAGATACGCAGTATTTT. Complete variable domain (other parts from reference TRBV7-2 and TRBJ2-3): GAGVSQSPSNKVTEKGKDVELRCDPISGHTALYWYRQSLGQGLEFLIYFQGNSAPDKSGLPSDRFSAERTGGSVSTLTIQRTQQEDSAVYLCASSLVRGGADTQYFGPGTRLTVL.

The gene calls are TRBV29-1 and TRBJ2-5; D might be TRBD2 (5 bases). The CDR3 consists of 11 residues. Germline V gene sequence: CDR1 SQVTM, CDR2 ANQGSEA. Trimming shortened V by 5 bases and J by 7 bases, and 11 bases separated the two germline ends. Written as DNA, the CDR3 is TGCAGCGTTCTGCTGCGGGTGACCCAGTACTTC. Translated: CSVLLRVTQYF.

The chain carries TRBV12-3 or TRBV12-4 and TRBJ1-5; D perhaps matches TRBD1 (6 bases). Trimming shortened V by 6 bases and J by 7 bases, and 19 bases separated the two germline ends. CDR3 length: 15 residues. CDR3: CASSSKVGQFQPQHF. CDR3 DNA: TGTGCCAGCAGCTCAAAGGTCGGACAGTTCCAGCCCCAGCATTTT.

This clonotype was counted only a few times. The J gene is TRBJ1-1, the V gene TRBV20-1, with 8 bases lining up with TRBD1. From germline, CDR1 is DFQATT and CDR2 SNEGSKA (reference sequence). This CDR3 spans 12 amino acids. V lost 1 base and J lost 9; bases outside the gene matches: 4. CDR3 sequence (DNA): TGCAGTGCTAGAGGACAGGGGTCGAAAGCTTTCTTT. Protein: CSARGQGSKAFF.

The chain couples TRBV5-4 to TRBJ1-1, with TRBD1 identical over 12 bases. The CDR3 consists of 18 residues. Germline loops: CDR1 SGHNT, CDR2 YYREEE (reference sequence). The trim removed 0 bases at V and 0 bases at J, leaving 6 bases unmatched. The CDR3 reads CASSLGGTGGAMNTEAFF. The CDR3 region has the DNA TGTGCCAGCAGCTTGGGTGGGACAGGGGGCGCGATGAACACTGAAGCTTTCTTT.

This clonotype was seen at least ten times. The rearrangement joins TRBV7-2 to TRBJ1-3, with D perhaps TRBD1 (5 bases). The CDR3 loop spans 15 amino acids. V dropped 2 bases and J dropped 3 bases, with 11 bases sitting between them. CDR1 is SGHTA, CDR2 FQGNSA, per germline. The CDR3 loop reads CASSLSGRDGNTIYF. The CDR3 DNA reads as TGTGCCAGCAGCTTATCCGGCAGGGATGGAAACACCATATATTTT.

The chain links TRBV7-6 to TRBJ2-7, with 9 bases that match TRBD1. The trim removed 1 base at V and 5 bases at J, leaving 9 bases unmatched. Germline-derived CDR1 and CDR2 are SGHVS and FNYEAQ. The CDR3 is 16 residues long. The CDR3 loop is CASSLGPGQGYNEQYF. CDR3 DNA sequence: TGTGCCAGCAGCTTAGGCCCCGGACAGGGGTATAACGAGCAGTACTTC.

The chain couples TRBV9 to TRBJ2-1; D is uncertain. This CDR3 spans 12 amino acids. CDR1 SGDLS and CDR2 YYNGEE come from the germline V gene. V was trimmed by 7 bases and J by 4 bases, leaving 9 bases between them. The CDR3 protein is CASGYRYNEQFF. CDR3 sequence (DNA): TGTGCCAGCGGTTACCGGTACAATGAGCAGTTCTTC.

V usage is TRBV5-1 and J usage is TRBJ2-7; 7 nucleotides align to TRBD1. Germline CDR1 reads SGHRS; CDR2 reads YFSETQ. This CDR3 is 16 amino acids long. V lost 1 base to trimming and J lost 4 bases; unmatched junction nucleotides: 11. The CDR3 coding sequence is TGCGCCAGCAGCTTGTGGGCAGGGACAGTCGAATACGAGCAGTACTTC. This sequence encodes CASSLWAGTVEYEQYF.

This clonotype was observed a handful of times. The chain links TRBV12-5 to TRBJ2-5; 8 bases match TRBD2. This CDR3 is built from 15 residues. Germline V gene data show CDR1 as LGHNT and CDR2 as FRNRAP. V lost 7 bases, J lost 2 bases, and 9 bases stayed unmatched. The CDR3 protein is CASASAGGPQETQYF. The CDR3, as DNA: TGTGCTAGTGCATCGGCGGGGGGACCACAAGAGACCCAGTACTTC.

This clonotype was counted only a few times. The chain recombines TRBV7-6 with TRBJ1-6; D is possibly TRBD1 (6 bases). The CDR3 spans 14 residues. V was pared by 6 bases and J by 9 bases, with 15 bases between. The germline V gene encodes CDR1 SGHVS and CDR2 FNYEAQ. The CDR3: CASSSQGTRSPLHF. The CDR3 DNA follows: TGTGCCAGCAGTTCACAGGGAACTCGTTCACCCCTCCACTTT.

This clonotype was detected a few times. The chain employs TRBV20-1 and TRBJ1-1; D remains unclear. The germline gives CDR1 DFQATT, CDR2 SNEGSKA (reference sequence). Trimming removed 0 bases from V and 5 bases from J, with 7 bases in between. The CDR3 is 12 amino acids. The chain's CDR3 is CSARDTGTEAFF. Written as DNA, the CDR3 is TGCAGTGCTAGAGATACCGGAACTGAAGCTTTCTTT.

This clonotype has at least ten counts. The rearrangement joins TRBV30 to TRBJ1-3; D is possibly TRBD1 (6 bases). This CDR3 spans 15 amino acids. Germline values: CDR1 GTSNPN, CDR2 SVGIG (reference sequence). The V and J ends lost 2 bases and 0 bases respectively, with 11 bases between them. The CDR3 sequence: CAWSRGAISGNTIYF. The DNA of the CDR3 is TGTGCCTGGAGTAGGGGGGCCATCTCTGGAAACACCATATATTTT. Variable domain in full (rest from reference TRBV30 and TRBJ1-3): SQTIHQWPATLVQPVGSPLSLECTVEGTSNPNLYWYRQAAGRGLQLLFYSVGIGQISSEVPQNLSASRPQDRQFILSSKKLLLSDSGFYLCAWSRGAISGNTIYFGEGSWLTVV.

This chain joins TRBV7-9 and TRBJ1-5, with 7 bases lining up with TRBD1. The V segment lost 3 bases and the J segment 0 bases; nucleotides outside the gene matches: 5. CDR1 and CDR2 from the germline V gene are SEHNR and FQNEAQ (reference sequence). This CDR3 is built from 16 residues. CDR3 loop: CASSFTGEFSNQPQHF. As DNA, the CDR3 is TGTGCCAGCAGCTTTACAGGGGAGTTTAGCAATCAGCCCCAGCATTTT.

This clonotype was seen only a few times. This rearrangement joins TRBV25-1 to TRBJ2-7; a weak D match, TRBD1 (5 bases). V gave up 1 base and J gave up 4 bases, with 23 bases separating them. The germline gives CDR1 MGHDK, CDR2 SYGVNS. The CDR3 runs to 18 residues. CDR3 in DNA: TGTGCCAGCAGTGAATCCCCAACAACGCAGGGTTTAGTGTACGAGCAGTACTTC. Encoded protein: CASSESPTTQGLVYEQYF.

This clonotype was seen repeatedly, ten times or more. The rearrangement joins TRBV12-3 or TRBV12-4 to TRBJ1-6, with D perhaps matching TRBD1 (5 bases). This CDR3 has 14 residues. Trimming took 6 bases from V and 6 from J, leaving 12 bases between them. CDR3 protein: CASSPTATNSPLHF. In DNA, the CDR3 is TGTGCCAGCAGCCCGACAGCCACTAATTCACCCCTCCACTTT.

The rearrangement uses TRBV7-2 and TRBJ1-5; the D is unclear. Germline lookup yields CDR1 SGHTA and CDR2 FQGNSA. V gave up 1 base and J gave up 2 bases, with 9 bases separating them. This CDR3 comprises 15 residues. The CDR3 sequence is CASSLVATRNQPQHF. The DNA for the CDR3 is TGTGCCAGCAGCTTAGTGGCTACCCGCAATCAGCCCCAGCATTTT. Looking up the rest from reference TRBV7-2 and TRBJ1-5 gives the full variable domain: GAGVSQSPSNKVTEKGKDVELRCDPISGHTALYWYRQSLGQGLEFLIYFQGNSAPDKSGLPSDRFSAERTGGSVSTLTIQRTQQEDSAVYLCASSLVATRNQPQHFGDGTRLSIL.